This entry features one T cell receptor (beta chain) sequence. Antigen: not known. Positively selected for CCR7, the CD45RO-negative cells used as naive CD8 cells excluded terminally differentiated effector memory CD45RA+ cells. The sample originates from a study of shared clonotypes between healthy human individuals. Study background: CD8 memory received one plate per donor, CD8 naive two, CD4 memory three and CD4 naive three.

Study-wide findings and caveats: Though the depth was large, rarefaction showed that sorted-subset sequencing was incomplete. Among the subsets, naive ones generally showed larger estimated richness than memory ones.

Replicate PCRs from sorted subsets contained around 200 ng DNA, which is 30,000 to 35,000 T cell genomes. The table came from immunoSEQ multiplex PCR; TCRdb's copy has only in-frame clones and leaves some out. The data contain some 2.1 million clones, approximately 92% of them singletons. This clonotype was obtained from a man aged 18 to 29 in good health. Some clones in this sample may be carry-over from other donors' samples. The sequenced material came from naive CD8+ T cells from PBMCs.

The CDR3 sequence: CASSEIAGGRGNEQFF. CDR3 nucleotides: TGTGCCAGCAGTGAGATAGCGGGAGGTCGTGGGAATGAGCAGTTCTTC. This sequence joins TRBV2 and TRBJ2-1; 10 bases are shared with TRBD2. The germline V gene has CDR1 SNHLY and CDR2 FYNNEI. The length of the CDR3 is 16 residues. V shed 3 bases, J shed 7 bases, and the junction held 9 bases outside the gene matches.